These 27 T cell receptor beta chains were sequenced from one sample in a study of Ad26.COV2.S vaccination and SARS-CoV-2 variants. Specified treatment: approximately 18 received Ad26.COV2.S at low or high dose, single or two shots; 5 received placebo; per-sample allocation not given. Sample collection was performed on day 63 after the first vaccine or placebo injection. Using immunoSEQ multiplex PCR, the repertoire was profiled, and TCRdb retains in-frame clones only, with some absent. The table records around 420,000 clones, 70% to 90% of them present only once. The source material was peripheral blood, sampled in a trial of Ad26.COV2.S vaccine versus placebo. The receptor source for this set is a person between 18 and 59 years old who received the Ad26.COV2.S COVID-19 vaccine or a placebo.

This chain connects TRBV20-1 to TRBJ2-1, with D perhaps matching TRBD1 or TRBD2 (6 bases each). This CDR3 is built from 13 residues. V was shortened by 3 bases and J by 5 bases, with 11 bases between the two germline ends. From germline, CDR1 is DFQATT and CDR2 SNEGSKA (reference sequence). CDR3 in amino acids: CSASRGGNNEQFF. CDR3 in DNA: TGCAGTGCTAGTAGAGGGGGGAACAATGAGCAGTTCTTC.

The V and J genes are TRBV10-3 and TRBJ2-3, with a possible D match to TRBD2 (5 bases). The CDR3 extends over 14 amino acids. Germline CDR1 is ENHRY and CDR2 is SYGVKD. Trimming left V 5 bases short and J 2 bases short, with 11 bases between. The chain's CDR3 is CAISTAVDTDTQYF. In DNA form, the CDR3 reads TGTGCCATCAGTACAGCGGTAGACACAGATACGCAGTATTTT.

The chain uses TRBV15 and TRBJ1-1, with 11 bases fitting TRBD1. This CDR3 comprises 14 residues. The germline V gene encodes CDR1 LNHNV and CDR2 YYDKDF (reference sequence). V dropped 5 bases and J dropped 14; count of bases not matched to a gene: 13. CDR3 amino acids: CATSRGKDRGRRFF. The CDR3 coding sequence is TGTGCCACCAGCCGGGGAAAGGACAGGGGGCGCAGGTTCTTT.

This clone appeared once. CDR3 DNA sequence: TGTGCCAGCAGGGCAGGATATCGGACTGAAGCTTTCTTT. Encoded protein: CASRAGYRTEAFF. The rearrangement uses TRBV2 and TRBJ1-1; no reliable D call. V dropped 6 bases and J dropped 5 bases, with 13 bases sitting between them. CDR3 length: 13 amino acids. The germline CDR1 and CDR2 sequences are SNHLY and FYNNEI.

The V gene is TRBV10-2, the J gene TRBJ1-1; the match to TRBD1 covers 8 bases. This CDR3 has 13 amino acids. Per the germline V gene, CDR1 is WSHSY and CDR2 is SAAADI. The trim removed 9 bases at V and 5 bases at J, leaving 8 bases unmatched. CDR3 DNA: TGCGCCAGTGTGACAGGGGTTGGAACTGAAGCTTTCTTT. Translating gives CASVTGVGTEAFF.

The V gene is TRBV28, the J gene TRBJ1-5, with TRBD1 matching 7 bases. This CDR3 has 16 amino acids. The J segment lost 6 bases and the V segment lost 6 bases, leaving 14 bases of the junction unmatched. Germline assignment: CDR1 MDHEN and CDR2 SYDVKM. CDR3 loop: CASSFFKGQRSQPQHF. Here the CDR3 DNA reads TGTGCCAGCAGCTTTTTTAAGGGACAGCGGTCTCAGCCCCAGCATTTT.

CDR3 region: CASSFTVLDGYTF. CDR3 sequence (DNA): TGTGCCAGCAGCTTCACGGTCCTCGATGGCTACACCTTC. The chain employs TRBV11-2 and TRBJ1-2; D gene ambiguous. This CDR3 region has 13 residues. Trimming cost V 3 bases and J 6 bases, with 11 bases left between them. Germline CDR1 is SGHAT and CDR2 is FQNNGV.

The chain recombines TRBV19 with TRBJ1-6; 7 bases map to TRBD1. Per the germline V gene, CDR1 is LNHDA and CDR2 is SQIVND (reference sequence). The ends lost 7 bases at V and 6 bases at J; junction bases unmatched: 6. The CDR3 extends over 14 amino acids. The CDR3, as DNA: TGTGCCAGTAATCGGGACAGTGTTAATTCACCCCTCCACTTT. It yields the protein CASNRDSVNSPLHF.

CDR3 bases: TGTGCCAGTAGTTGGGGACAGGGACTGTACTTC. Its protein product is CASSWGQGLYF. This chain joins TRBV19 and TRBJ2-7, with 9 bases that match TRBD1. V shed 5 bases, J shed 12 bases, and the junction held 5 bases outside the gene matches. The CDR3 runs 11 residues. CDR1 and CDR2 (germline): LNHDA, SQIVND (reference sequence).

This rearrangement joins TRBV7-9 to TRBJ2-7; D may be TRBD2 (6 bases). Looked up from germline, CDR1 is SEHNR and CDR2 is FQNEAQ (reference sequence). V lost 0 bases to trimming and J lost 1 base, with 13 bases between them. CDR3 length: 16 amino acids. The DNA of the CDR3 is TGTGCCAGCAGCTTAGCGGAGGGTGCGTTGTCCTACGAGCAGTACTTC. It specifies CASSLAEGALSYEQYF.

This chain connects TRBV11-2 to TRBJ1-3; 9 bases agree with TRBD1. This CDR3 region has 16 residues. V lost 3 bases to trimming and J lost 1 base; unmatched junction nucleotides: 4. From germline, CDR1 is SGHAT and CDR2 FQNNGV. CDR3 sequence (DNA): TGTGCCAGCAGCTTCGACAGGGGGAGATCTGGAAACACCATATATTTT. It encodes CASSFDRGRSGNTIYF. The full variable domain, its missing parts supplied by reference TRBV11-2 and TRBJ1-3, is EAGVAQSPRYKIIEKRQSVAFWCNPISGHATLYWYQQILGQGPKLLIQFQNNGVVDDSQLPKDRFSAERLKGVDSTLKIQPAKLEDSAVYLCASSFDRGRSGNTIYFGEGSWLTVV.

The rearrangement links TRBV29-1 to TRBJ2-3; possibly TRBD2 for D (5 bases). CDR1 and CDR2 (germline): SQVTM, ANQGSEA. V was clipped by 4 bases and J by 1 base, with 12 bases between them. This CDR3 has 14 residues. The DNA for the CDR3 is TGCAGCGTTGGAGGAGGAGGCGGCACAGATACGCAGTATTTT. Protein: CSVGGGGGTDTQYF.

The chain uses TRBV9 and TRBJ2-3; D possibly corresponds to TRBD2 (6 bases). Germline V gene lookup returns CDR1 SGDLS and CDR2 YYNGEE. This CDR3 region has 16 residues. Trimming pared 0 bases from V and 0 bases from J, leaving 11 bases between. CDR3 sequence reads: CASSVGVAVSTDTQYF. CDR3 nucleotide sequence: TGTGCCAGCAGCGTAGGGGTAGCGGTAAGCACAGATACGCAGTATTTT.

The gene calls are TRBV9 and TRBJ1-1, with no clear D. Trimming took 2 bases from V and 3 from J, leaving 8 bases between them. This CDR3 is 13 amino acids long. Germline CDR1 is SGDLS and CDR2 is YYNGEE. CDR3 DNA sequence: TGTGCCAGCAGCGTGAGTGCGGACACTGAAGCTTTCTTT. This translates into CASSVSADTEAFF.

The chain employs TRBV18 and TRBJ2-7, with D possibly being TRBD2 (6 bases). CDR3 length: 13 amino acids. Trimming removed 3 bases from V and 4 bases from J, with 10 bases in between. The V gene's germline CDR1 is KGHSH and CDR2 LQKENI. The CDR3: CASSPDYPYEQYF. The CDR3 nucleotides read TGTGCCAGCTCACCGGACTATCCATACGAGCAGTACTTC.

This sequence joins TRBV7-8 and TRBJ1-3; D unresolved. V lost 1 base to trimming and J lost 0 bases, with 7 bases between them. The CDR3 is 15 amino acids. CDR1 SGHVS and CDR2 FQNEAQ come from the germline V gene. The CDR3 protein is CASSLERFSGNTIYF. The CDR3 DNA is TGTGCCAGCAGCTTAGAACGGTTCTCTGGAAACACCATATATTTT.

The gene calls are TRBV9 and TRBJ2-7, with D possibly matching TRBD2 (6 bases). In germline, CDR1 is SGDLS, CDR2 YYNGEE. The CDR3 is made up of 14 amino acids. V was clipped by 3 bases and J by 3 bases, with 13 bases between them. CDR3 in amino acids: CASSGRDSHYEQYF. CDR3 in DNA: TGTGCCAGCAGCGGACGGGACTCACACTACGAGCAGTACTTC. Filled out from reference TRBV9 and TRBJ2-7, the complete variable domain reads DSGVTQTPKHLITATGQRVTLRCSPRSGDLSVYWYQQSLDQGLQFLIQYYNGEERAKGNILERFSAQQFPDLHSELNLSSLELGDSALYFCASSGRDSHYEQYFGPGTRLTVT.

The gene calls are TRBV6-5 and TRBJ2-2; no reliable D call. In germline, CDR1 is MNHEY, CDR2 SVGAGI. V lost 7 bases, J lost 6 bases, and 18 bases lay in between. CDR3 size: 15 residues. This CDR3 is CASKIGYSNPGELFF. CDR3 coding DNA: TGTGCCAGCAAGATTGGTTACAGTAACCCCGGGGAGCTGTTTTTT.

A few counts support this clone. This chain connects TRBV7-9 to TRBJ1-6; TRBD1 matches 10 bases. Germline CDR1 SEHNR, CDR2 FQNEAQ (reference sequence). V lost 5 bases and J lost 11; bases outside the gene matches: 6. CDR3 length: 14 residues. The CDR3 region has the DNA TGTGCCAGCAGCCAACGGGACAGGGGTACACCCCTCCACTTT. This encodes CASSQRDRGTPLHF.

The V call is TRBV13, the J call TRBJ2-7, with a weak D call TRBD2 (6 bases). The CDR3 is made up of 16 amino acids. Germline lookup yields CDR1 PRHDT and CDR2 FYEKMQ (reference sequence). The V end lost 5 bases, the J end lost 2 bases, and 19 bases lay between the germline ends. The CDR3 DNA reads as TGTGCCAGCAGCCAAAAGGGACGACGGACTACCTACGAGCAGTACTTC. Protein: CASSQKGRRTTYEQYF.

This clone was counted a single time. This chain links TRBV18 with TRBJ1-6; D ambiguous. From germline, CDR1 is KGHSH and CDR2 LQKENI. V shed 2 bases and J shed 0 bases, with 11 bases lying between them. The CDR3 runs 17 residues. The CDR3 region has the DNA TGTGCCAGCTCACCAGATTTGAGGAGCTCCTATAATTCACCCCTCCACTTT. Its translation: CASSPDLRSSYNSPLHF.

The chain is built from TRBV19 and TRBJ1-4; 7 nucleotides match TRBD1. This CDR3 is 15 amino acids long. The J segment lost 6 bases and the V segment lost 7 bases, leaving 11 bases of the junction unmatched. Germline CDR1 LNHDA, CDR2 SQIVND (reference sequence). The CDR3 loop reads CASIPGGTADEKLFF. CDR3 bases: TGTGCCAGTATCCCCGGGGGGACAGCCGATGAAAAACTGTTTTTT. Together with reference TRBV19 and TRBJ1-4, the CDR3 gives the full variable domain: DGGITQSPKYLFRKEGQNVTLSCEQNLNHDAMYWYRQDPGQGLRLIYYSQIVNDFQKGDIAEGYSVSREKKESFPLTVTSAQKNPTAFYLCASIPGGTADEKLFFGSGTQLSVL.

The J gene is TRBJ1-1, the V gene TRBV5-5; the match to TRBD1 covers 7 bases. Germline-derived CDR1 and CDR2 are SGHKS and YYEKEE (reference sequence). Trimming removed 1 base from V and 5 bases from J; junction bases left unmatched: 5. This CDR3 comprises 14 residues. CDR3: CASSLHRGGTEAFF. The CDR3 DNA follows: TGTGCCAGCAGCTTGCACAGGGGAGGTACTGAAGCTTTCTTT.

The gene calls are TRBV9 and TRBJ2-3, with D possibly called TRBD1 or TRBD2 (5 bases each). Trimming shortened V by 6 bases and J by 1 base, and 6 bases separated the two germline ends. The CDR3 extends over 12 amino acids. Looked up from germline, CDR1 is SGDLS and CDR2 is YYNGEE. The DNA for the CDR3 is TGTGCCAGCATGGGGGGCACAGATACGCAGTATTTT. It specifies CASMGGTDTQYF.

With regard to this clone: The same CDR3 can be traced to other DNA sequences in this sample. This chain uses TRBV12-3 or TRBV12-4 with TRBJ2-2; D not resolved. The V gene lost 1 base and the J gene lost 3 bases, with 3 bases spanning the gap. The CDR3 contains 13 residues. CDR3: CASSLGDTGELFF. The CDR3, as DNA: TGTGCCAGCAGTTTAGGAGACACCGGGGAGCTGTTTTTT.

This clone was seen only a few times. The chain employs TRBV7-8 and TRBJ2-4, with D perhaps matching TRBD2 (7 bases). In germline, CDR1 is SGHVS, CDR2 FQNEAQ. V lost 1 base to trimming and J lost 6 bases, with 28 bases between them. The CDR3 has 20 amino acids. CDR3 sequence: CASSLERAPFGGGLGNIQYF. The CDR3 nucleotides are TGTGCCAGCAGCTTAGAACGAGCGCCCTTTGGGGGGGGCTTAGGAAACATTCAGTACTTC.

V is TRBV4-1 and J is TRBJ1-5; D ambiguous. V lost 1 base and J 1 base, leaving 11 bases between the germline ends. The CDR3 covers 16 residues. CDR1 and CDR2 from the germline V gene are MGHRA and YSYEKL. The CDR3 reads CASSQGEGGSNQPQHF. CDR3 sequence (DNA): TGCGCCAGCAGCCAAGGTGAGGGTGGGAGCAATCAGCCCCAGCATTTT.